This TCR beta chain was found in a study of technical replicates of blood from a handful of donors. CDR3 length: 13 residues. The V gene's germline CDR1 is MNHEY and CDR2 SMNVEV (reference sequence). The trim removed 6 bases at V and 5 bases at J, leaving 5 bases unmatched. The repertoire was sequenced with immunoSEQ multiplex PCR; TCRdb's copy has only in-frame clones and lacks some. The sample records some 85,000 clones, 94% being singletons. The sample consisted of T cells isolated from PBMCs. The receptor was isolated from a human donor in good health. The J gene is TRBJ2-5, the V gene TRBV27; 8 bases are shared with TRBD1. The CDR3 DNA reads as TGTGCCAGCAGCCGCTACAGGGGGGAGACCCAGTACTTC. This encodes CASSRYRGETQYF.